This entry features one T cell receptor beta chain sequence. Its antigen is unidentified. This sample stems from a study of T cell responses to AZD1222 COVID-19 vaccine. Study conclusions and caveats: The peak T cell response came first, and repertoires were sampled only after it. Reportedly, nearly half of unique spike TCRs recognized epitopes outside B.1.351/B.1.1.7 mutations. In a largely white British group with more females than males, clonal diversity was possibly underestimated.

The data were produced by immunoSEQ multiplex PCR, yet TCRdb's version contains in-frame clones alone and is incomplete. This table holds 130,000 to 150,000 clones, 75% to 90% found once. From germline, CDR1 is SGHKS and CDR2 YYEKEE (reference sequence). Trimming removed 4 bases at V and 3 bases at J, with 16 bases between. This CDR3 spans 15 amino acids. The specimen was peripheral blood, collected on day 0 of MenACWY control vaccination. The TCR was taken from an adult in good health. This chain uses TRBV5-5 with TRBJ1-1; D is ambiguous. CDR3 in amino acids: CASSPRPTGDTEAFF. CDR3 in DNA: TGTGCCAGCAGCCCACGCCCTACCGGGGACACTGAAGCTTTCTTT. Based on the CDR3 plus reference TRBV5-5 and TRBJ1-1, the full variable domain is DAGVTQSPTHLIKTRGQQVTLRCSPISGHKSVSWYQQVLGQGPQFIFQYYEKEERGRGNFPDRFSARQFPNYSSELNVNALLLGDSALYLCASSPRPTGDTEAFFGQGTRLTVV.